These 31 T cell receptor beta chains share one sample of origin, sequenced in a study of CD8+CD57+ T cells in acquired aplastic anemia. Selection for sequencing was limited to patients who had shown CD8+CD57+ cell expansion by flow cytometry. Genomic DNA constituted the template upon which TCR beta VDJ and CDR3 profiling was performed. TCRdb redid the calling of the reads with MiXCR, one entry per CDR3 protein. The sample consists of roughly 200,000 distinct CDR3 sequences, about three fifths of them appearing once. Sequences were obtained from sorted CD4+, CD8+, or CD8+CD57+ T cells (not recorded which) from PBMCs. Receptors originate from a human donor with aplastic anemia.

As regards this clonotype: One junction end does not reproduce the germline sequence, and a read error may be involved. The chain uses TRBV20-1 and TRBJ2-7, with 11 nucleotides matching TRBD2. The CDR3 is made up of 18 amino acids. The V gene's germline CDR1 is DFQATT and CDR2 SNEGSKA (reference sequence). This chain's CDR3 is CSARVMTTTSGENYDQYF. The CDR3 bases are TGCAGTGCTAGAGTGATGACTACGACTAGCGGGGAAAACTACGACCAGTACTTC.

This clonotype was observed a handful of times. V and J are TRBV20-1 and TRBJ2-1; TRBD2 matches 8 bases. This CDR3 region has 13 residues. Germline CDR1 and CDR2: DFQATT and SNEGSKA (reference sequence). Trimming took 6 bases from V and 7 from J; bases not matched to a gene: 8. CDR3 in amino acids: CSAPGTRSNEQFF. CDR3 nucleotides: TGCAGTGCCCCCGGGACTAGGTCAAATGAGCAGTTCTTC.

This clonotype has just a few counts. The rearrangement uses TRBV24-1 and TRBJ2-3, with D uncertain. The germline gives CDR1 KGHDR, CDR2 SFDVKD. V shed 2 bases and J shed 1 base, with 6 bases lying between them. The CDR3 spans 14 residues. The CDR3 DNA follows: TGTGCCACCAGTGATTCTTCGGGCACAGATACGCAGTATTTT. Amino acids: CATSDSSGTDTQYF.

The chain is built from TRBV7-9 and TRBJ2-7; TRBD1 matches at 8 bases. CDR1 is SEHNR, CDR2 FQNEAQ, per germline (reference sequence). The CDR3 has 14 residues. The J segment lost 4 bases and the V segment lost 5 bases, leaving 7 bases of the junction unmatched. Written as DNA, the CDR3 is TGTGCCAGCAGCCTCCGGGACAGGATATACGAGCAGTACTTC. It yields the protein CASSLRDRIYEQYF.

This clonotype was picked up a small number of times. The CDR3 is CASSLAHEQYF. Here the CDR3 DNA reads TGTGCCAGCAGCTTAGCCCACGAGCAGTACTTC. The rearrangement uses TRBV7-2 and TRBJ2-7; D not certain. The CDR3 runs to 11 residues. The V end lost 0 bases, the J end lost 5 bases, and 2 bases lay between the germline ends. Germline loops: CDR1 SGHTA, CDR2 FQGNSA.

The rearrangement links TRBV7-2 to TRBJ2-1; TRBD2 aligns across 8 bases. The CDR3 is 15 amino acids. Germline-derived CDR1 and CDR2 are SGHTA and FQGNSA. V lost 5 bases, J lost 5 bases, and 8 bases stayed unmatched. The CDR3, as DNA: TGTGCCAGCAGCATCGGGACTAGACCCAACAATGAGCAGTTCTTC. Translated, it gives CASSIGTRPNNEQFF.

The chain employs TRBV20-1 and TRBJ2-7; tentative D call: TRBD1 (6 bases). V gave up 3 bases and J gave up 3 bases, with 12 bases separating them. This CDR3 has 13 residues. Germline CDR1 reads DFQATT; CDR2 reads SNEGSKA (reference sequence). The DNA of the CDR3 is TGCAGTGCTAGGACAGGAGCCCTCTACGAGCAGTACTTC. It encodes CSARTGALYEQYF.

A note on this clonotype: Being one base from a much bigger clone, this may be a read error. The chain couples TRBV10-3 to TRBJ2-5, with 12 bases that match TRBD2. Per germline, CDR1 ENHRY and CDR2 SYGVKD. The length of the CDR3 is 13 residues. This CDR3 is CATSASGREAQYF. The DNA of the CDR3 is TGTGCCACCAGTGCTAGCGGGAGGGAGGCCCAGTACTTC.

This clonotype appeared many times. This CDR3 is CATSRIIDSYEQYF. The CDR3 nucleotides read TGTGCCACCAGCAGGATAATTGATTCCTACGAGCAGTACTTC. The chain joins TRBV15 to TRBJ2-7; D is undetermined. Germline CDR1 is LNHNV and CDR2 is YYDKDF (reference sequence). The CDR3 consists of 14 residues. Deletions cut 3 bases from V and 1 base from J, with 10 bases between.

This clonotype appeared a few times. The rearrangement links TRBV5-5 to TRBJ2-5; unclear D gene. Trimming pared 1 base from V and 7 bases from J, leaving 11 bases between. This CDR3 has 13 residues. CDR1 is SGHKS, CDR2 YYEKEE, per germline (reference sequence). This CDR3 is CASSLSGEGTQYF. CDR3 DNA: TGTGCCAGCAGCTTGTCAGGAGAAGGGACCCAGTACTTC.

The chain recombines TRBV10-2 with TRBJ1-3; tentative D call: TRBD1 (6 bases). CDR3 size: 15 residues. The germline V gene encodes CDR1 WSHSY and CDR2 SAAADI. The ends were cut back, 4 bases at V and 0 bases at J, with 10 bases in the middle. This chain's CDR3 is CASSGGAPSGNTIYF. The CDR3 DNA is TGCGCCAGCAGTGGGGGGGCCCCCTCTGGAAACACCATATATTTT.

Here the CDR3 reads CSVVGSSYNEQFF. CDR3 nucleotide sequence: TGCAGCGTTGTAGGGAGCTCCTACAATGAGCAGTTCTTC. This chain joins TRBV29-1 and TRBJ2-1, with D maybe TRBD2 (5 bases). V was shortened by 4 bases and J by 0 bases, with 7 bases between the two germline ends. CDR1 and CDR2 from the germline V gene are SQVTM and ANQGSEA. This CDR3 is built from 13 residues.

This clonotype was counted ten times or more. The DNA of the CDR3 is TGTGCCAGCAGCTTAGGGGCGGGGGGCAATCAGCCCCAGCATTTT. Protein: CASSLGAGGNQPQHF. The V gene is TRBV11-2, the J gene TRBJ1-5, with D tentatively TRBD1 (5 bases). Germline-derived CDR1 and CDR2 are SGHAT and FQNNGV. CDR3 length: 15 residues. With 1 base removed from V and 2 bases from J, the gap between germline ends came to 9 bases. The entire variable domain, with the rest obtained from reference TRBV11-2 and TRBJ1-5, is as follows: EAGVAQSPRYKIIEKRQSVAFWCNPISGHATLYWYQQILGQGPKLLIQFQNNGVVDDSQLPKDRFSAERLKGVDSTLKIQPAKLEDSAVYLCASSLGAGGNQPQHFGDGTRLSIL.

The V call is TRBV24-1, the J call TRBJ2-7; 9 bases map to TRBD1. CDR3 length equals 15 residues. CDR1 and CDR2 (germline): KGHDR, SFDVKD. V dropped 3 bases and J dropped 3; count of bases not matched to a gene: 5. The CDR3 DNA reads TGTGCCACCAGTGATCAAAAGGGACAGGGCTACGAGCAGTACTTC. Translated: CATSDQKGQGYEQYF.

The chain combines TRBV9 with TRBJ1-1, with 8 bases identical to TRBD1. This CDR3 region has 14 residues. Trimming took 3 bases from V and 5 from J; bases not matched to a gene: 6. Germline CDR1 SGDLS, CDR2 YYNGEE. CDR3 amino acids: CASSATGVRTEAFF. In DNA, the CDR3 is TGTGCCAGCAGCGCGACAGGGGTGAGGACTGAAGCTTTCTTT. The complete variable domain, with remaining parts taken from reference TRBV9 and TRBJ1-1, reads DSGVTQTPKHLITATGQRVTLRCSPRSGDLSVYWYQQSLDQGLQFLIQYYNGEERAKGNILERFSAQQFPDLHSELNLSSLELGDSALYFCASSATGVRTEAFFGQGTRLTVV.

The chain carries TRBV15 and TRBJ2-3, with 8 nucleotides matching TRBD2. CDR3 length: 14 residues. The germline V gene has CDR1 LNHNV and CDR2 YYDKDF (reference sequence). V was pared by 3 bases and J by 5 bases, with 4 bases of the junction left unmatched. CDR3 coding DNA: TGTGCCACCAGCAGCAGCGGGAGTGTAGATACGCAGTATTTT. Protein sequence: CATSSSGSVDTQYF. The full variable domain, in which reference TRBV15 and TRBJ2-3 provide the parts outside the CDR3, is DAMVIQNPRYQVTQFGKPVTLSCSQTLNHNVMYWYQQKSSQAPKLLFHYYDKDFNNEADTPDNFQSRRPNTSFCFLDIRSPGLGDTAMYLCATSSSGSVDTQYFGPGTRLTVL.

V is TRBV6-1 and J is TRBJ1-3, with TRBD1 matching 8 bases. Germline CDR1 is MNHNS and CDR2 is SASEGT. Trimming cost V 7 bases and J 2 bases; bases outside gene matches: 7. CDR3 length: 15 residues. The CDR3 sequence is CASTAKQGAGNTIYF. CDR3 bases: TGTGCCAGCACCGCTAAACAGGGGGCTGGAAACACCATATATTTT.

V usage is TRBV10-3 and J usage is TRBJ2-1; 13 bases are a match to TRBD2. The CDR3 has 14 residues. With 8 bases clipped from V and 4 bases from J, the junction kept 2 bases outside the gene matches. The V gene's germline CDR1 is ENHRY and CDR2 SYGVKD. The CDR3 nucleotides read TGTGCCATCGCGGGACTAGCGGGGTACAATGAGCAGTTCTTC. Protein sequence: CAIAGLAGYNEQFF.

The chain carries TRBV2 and TRBJ2-1, with TRBD1 identical over 7 bases. The germline gives CDR1 SNHLY, CDR2 FYNNEI. The CDR3 length is 14 residues. The ends lost 4 bases at V and 2 bases at J; junction bases unmatched: 2. The CDR3 here is CASSVRGPYNEQFF. The CDR3 DNA sequence: TGTGCCAGCAGTGTGAGGGGGCCCTACAATGAGCAGTTCTTC.

This sequence joins TRBV9 and TRBJ2-7; 8 bases are a match to TRBD1. The CDR3 sequence is 16 residues long. V lost 4 bases to trimming and J lost 2 bases; unmatched junction nucleotides: 11. Germline-derived CDR1 and CDR2 are SGDLS and YYNGEE. This CDR3 is CASSTTSGGAAYEQYF. In DNA form, the CDR3 reads TGTGCCAGCAGCACCACCTCAGGGGGCGCGGCCTACGAGCAGTACTTC.

This clonotype was seen a single time. V usage is TRBV20-1 and J usage is TRBJ2-3; weak D call: TRBD1 (6 bases). Looked up from germline, CDR1 is DFQATT and CDR2 is SNEGSKA (reference sequence). V dropped 2 bases and J dropped 6 bases, with 15 bases sitting between them. The length of the CDR3 is 14 residues. The CDR3 loop is CSARTGIALDTQYF. DNA of the CDR3: TGCAGTGCTAGAACAGGGATCGCTTTGGATACGCAGTATTTT.

This clonotype occurred many times. This chain joins TRBV12-3 or TRBV12-4 and TRBJ1-5; tentatively, D is TRBD1 (6 bases). The CDR3 extends over 13 amino acids. Between the trimmed V and J ends, which lost 4 bases and 6 bases, there was a span of 10 bases. The CDR3: CASSSQGIQPQHF. As DNA, the CDR3 is TGTGCCAGCAGTTCACAGGGAATTCAGCCCCAGCATTTT.

The rearrangement links TRBV11-2 to TRBJ2-5; TRBD1 aligns across 9 bases. Germline V gives CDR1 SGHAT, CDR2 FQNNGV. The ends lost 4 bases at V and 5 bases at J; junction bases unmatched: 8. The CDR3 has 15 amino acids. The DNA for the CDR3 is TGTGCCAGCAGCTCGGGGGGACAGGGCTGGGAGACCCAGTACTTC. It yields the protein CASSSGGQGWETQYF.

This chain links TRBV5-5 with TRBJ2-3; D is unclear. This CDR3 comprises 15 residues. Germline assignment: CDR1 SGHKS and CDR2 YYEKEE (reference sequence). Trimming pared 5 bases from V and 0 bases from J, leaving 13 bases between. DNA for the CDR3: TGTGCCAGCAGGATTCAGGTGGGGAGCACAGATACGCAGTATTTT. Protein: CASRIQVGSTDTQYF.

This clonotype was observed a few times. This chain links TRBV2 with TRBJ1-1; 7 nucleotides align to TRBD1. Germline V gene data show CDR1 as SNHLY and CDR2 as FYNNEI. J gave up 6 bases and V 3 bases, and 1 base lay outside the gene matches. The CDR3 consists of 12 residues. As DNA, the CDR3 is TGTGCCAGCAGTGATGACAGGGCTGAAGCTTTCTTT. Translating gives CASSDDRAEAFF.

This clonotype was observed at least ten times. The genes are TRBV2 and TRBJ1-2; D not resolved. CDR3 length: 10 amino acids. Germline lookup yields CDR1 SNHLY and CDR2 FYNNEI. V was trimmed by 8 bases and J by 5 bases, leaving 6 bases between them. CDR3 residues: CASREYGYTF. DNA of the CDR3: TGTGCCAGCCGCGAATATGGCTACACCTTC.

This clonotype was counted at least ten times. The chain recombines TRBV19 with TRBJ1-6; 7 nucleotides match TRBD1. Germline V CDR1 and CDR2: LNHDA, SQIVND (reference sequence). This CDR3 contains 14 residues. Trimming cost V 6 bases and J 8 bases; bases outside gene matches: 7. CDR3 sequence (DNA): TGTGCCAGTAGCTATGGGACAGCCTATTCACCCCTCCACTTT. Residues: CASSYGTAYSPLHF.

J is TRBJ2-1 and V is TRBV20-1; 9 bases match TRBD1. Germline loops: CDR1 DFQATT, CDR2 SNEGSKA (reference sequence). This CDR3 is 12 amino acids long. Here the CDR3 DNA reads TGCAGGGTGGACAGGGGCGGGAATGAGCAGTTCTTC. It specifies CRVDRGGNEQFF.

This clonotype was seen a handful of times. CDR3 bases: TGCAGTGCTGCCTTGCGGGGGGGAAGCACAGATACGCAGTATTTT. Translating gives CSAALRGGSTDTQYF. The chain carries TRBV20-1 and TRBJ2-3, with TRBD2 matching over 9 bases. Germline assignment: CDR1 DFQATT and CDR2 SNEGSKA (reference sequence). This CDR3 is built from 15 residues. Losses at the gene ends were 5 bases for V and 0 bases for J; bases not matched to a gene: 6.

Comment on this clonotype: Compared with germline, one end of the junction differs, possibly owing to a read error. The genes are TRBV7-6 and TRBJ2-7, with TRBD1 as a possible D gene (6 bases). The CDR3 is 15 residues long. Germline CDR1 reads SGHVS; CDR2 reads FNYEAQ. The chain's CDR3 is CASSRGTSSSYEQYF. Written as DNA, the CDR3 is TGTGCTAGCAGCAGAGGGACATCGAGCTCCTACGAGCAGTACTTC.

This clonotype appeared many times. This rearrangement joins TRBV10-1 to TRBJ2-7; TRBD2 aligns across 7 bases. The CDR3 runs 14 residues. In germline, CDR1 is WNHNN, CDR2 SYGVQD (reference sequence). V shed 1 base and J 3 bases; nucleotides not matched to a gene: 3. The CDR3 nucleotides read TGCGCCAGCAGTGAGTTGTCGGGGGGCTACGAGCAGTACTTC. As protein: CASSELSGGYEQYF.